This TCR beta chain was identified in a study of CD8+ T cells in alopecia areata. Findings and caveats of the study: Persistence during tofacitinib was seen for many expanded lesional clones in scalp and blood. Among the cells sequenced in scalp samples are also the resident alphabeta T cells of normal skin. Elevated clonality characterized lesional scalp relative to normal scalp, particularly in alopecia totalis/universalis.

Investigators isolated RNA and reverse transcribed it into cDNA to act as the sequencing template. Clones were sequenced by immunoSEQ multiplex PCR, and TCRdb holds only the in-frame ones, with some missing. The sample contains just over 150,000 clones, roughly 65% of which appear only once. The treatment denotes: oral pan-JAK inhibitor, 5-10 mg twice daily. Researchers gathered lesional scalp punch biopsies and peripheral blood from patients with alopecia areata. This clone has just one count. Its antigen is not identified. The J segment lost 3 bases and the V segment lost 2 bases, leaving 7 bases of the junction unmatched. The CDR3 spans 16 residues. The germline V gene has CDR1 SEHNR and CDR2 FQNEAQ (reference sequence).

This specimen was CD4+ T cells sorted from blood, taken at week 4, from a patient treated with tofacitinib. The receptor was derived from a human donor with alopecia areata. The chain combines TRBV7-9 with TRBJ2-5; 9 positions agree with TRBD2. The CDR3 protein is CASSLKRGVGEETQYF. The CDR3 DNA follows: TGTGCCAGCAGCTTAAAGCGGGGGGTCGGGGAAGAGACCCAGTACTTC.